The rows below give T cell receptor beta chains drawn from one sample of a study of shared clonotypes between healthy human individuals. The repertoire was sequenced with immunoSEQ multiplex PCR; TCRdb's copy has only in-frame clones and lacks some. The repertoire holds a few million clones, approximately 94% seen once, with around 0.14% in the top ten. Sequencing was done on a sample of naive CD4+ T cells sorted from blood. The source of these receptors is a man younger than 35 in good health. The CDR3 runs from the conserved cysteine through the conserved F or W. The D gene is left open where the match is weak. Part of the rows lack a size; the others show once, few, many or a class for expanded clones.

>-|TRBJ1-3|-|TRBV7-2
CASSLGEGSSGNTIYF
TGTGCCAGCAGCTTAGGGGAAGGGAGCTCTGGAAACACCATATATTTT
>-|TRBJ1-2|once|TRBV27
CASSRTGPNYGYTF
TGTGCCAGCAGTAGGACGGGGCCTAACTATGGCTACACCTTC
>-|TRBJ1-2|-|TRBV21-1
CASSGRDRGRGYTF
TGTGCCAGCAGCGGCCGGGACAGGGGTAGAGGCTACACCTTC
>TRBD1|TRBJ2-1|-|TRBV30
CAWSRRTGEQFF
TGTGCCTGGAGTCGACGGACAGGTGAGCAGTTCTTC
>-|TRBJ2-2|-|TRBV27
CASSPPPGWMSTGELFF
TGTGCCAGCAGTCCGCCCCCAGGGTGGATGTCCACCGGGGAGCTGTTTTTT
>-|TRBJ1-2|-|TRBV5-1
CASSLGQQIGYTF
TGCGCCAGCAGCTTGGGACAACAGATCGGCTACACCTTC
>-|TRBJ1-2|-|TRBV20-1
CSASMGRASTF
TGCAGTGCTTCGATGGGAAGGGCCAGTACCTTC
>-|TRBJ2-5|-|TRBV18
CASSPQRKETQYF
TGTGCCAGCTCACCGCAAAGAAAAGAGACCCAGTACTTC
>-|TRBJ2-7|-|TRBV30
CAWTPPQGHEQYF
TGTGCCTGGACCCCCCCCCAGGGCCACGAGCAGTACTTC
>-|TRBJ2-3|-|TRBV20-1
CSARRDTQYF
TGCAGTGCTCGGCGGGATACGCAGTATTTT
>TRBD1|TRBJ2-7|-|TRBV10-3
CAISVTGDLDEQYF
TGTGCCATCAGTGTGACAGGGGATCTCGACGAGCAGTACTTC
>TRBD1|TRBJ1-1|-|TRBV6-1
CASSENPTGPGTEAFF
TGTGCCAGCAGTGAAAACCCGACAGGGCCTGGGACTGAAGCTTTCTTT
>TRBD2|TRBJ2-7|-|TRBV6-6
CAVSRTSGTEEQYF
TGTGCCGTTTCTAGGACTAGCGGGACCGAAGAGCAGTACTTC
>-|TRBJ1-1|-|TRBV7-8
CASSGRIGTEAFF
TGTGCCAGCAGCGGCAGGATTGGCACTGAAGCTTTCTTT
>TRBD1|TRBJ2-7|-|TRBV4-1
CASSHGTGGSYEQYF
TGCGCCAGCAGTCATGGGACAGGGGGATCCTACGAGCAGTACTTC
>-|TRBJ1-5|-|TRBV30
CAWSTASYDQPQHF
TGTGCCTGGAGTACTGCGTCCTATGATCAGCCCCAGCATTTT